These 15 T cell receptor beta chains were sequenced from one sample in a study of blood T cell repertoires in COVID-19. Measured with immunoSEQ multiplex PCR; TCRdb has only the in-frame clones, and not every one. The table lists 200,000 to 250,000 clones, about 85% of them singletons. Source material: PBMCs or T cells enriched from blood (not recorded which). The receptor source for this set is a man aged 25-45 years who had recovered from COVID-19.

The V and J genes are TRBV7-2 and TRBJ1-2; D remains ambiguous. The CDR3 has 13 amino acids. Trimming stripped 5 bases from V and 7 bases from J, with 14 bases between. Germline assignment: CDR1 SGHTA and CDR2 FQGNSA. The CDR3 loop reads CASSTGHGVGYTF. CDR3 coding DNA: TGTGCCAGCAGCACCGGGCACGGGGTTGGCTACACCTTC. The variable domain in full, with the rest retrieved from reference TRBV7-2 and TRBJ1-2, is GAGVSQSPSNKVTEKGKDVELRCDPISGHTALYWYRQSLGQGLEFLIYFQGNSAPDKSGLPSDRFSAERTGGSVSTLTIQRTQQEDSAVYLCASSTGHGVGYTFGSGTRLTVV.

The rearrangement uses TRBV10-1 and TRBJ1-3; no reliable D call. V lost 4 bases and J lost 0, with 10 bases in between. This CDR3 has 15 residues. Germline-derived CDR1 and CDR2 are WNHNN and SYGVQD (reference sequence). CDR3 region: CASSGPGYSGNTIYF. For the CDR3, the DNA is TGCGCCAGCAGTGGTCCAGGATACTCTGGAAACACCATATATTTT.

The rearrangement uses TRBV20-1 and TRBJ2-1, with a possible D match to TRBD2 (6 bases). Germline values: CDR1 DFQATT, CDR2 SNEGSKA (reference sequence). V gave up 3 bases and J gave up 9 bases, with 18 bases separating them. This CDR3 spans 14 amino acids. The CDR3 protein is CSASLAGGSSEQFF. For the CDR3, the DNA is TGCAGTGCTAGTTTAGCCGGGGGTTCATCTGAGCAGTTCTTC.

This chain connects TRBV19 to TRBJ2-7; 9 bases align to TRBD2. This CDR3 region has 15 residues. V shed 3 bases, J shed 6 bases, and the junction held 9 bases outside the gene matches. Germline values: CDR1 LNHDA, CDR2 SQIVND (reference sequence). The CDR3 region has the DNA TGTGCCAGTAGTATTAGCGGGGGATACCTAACCGAGCAGTACTTC. It specifies CASSISGGYLTEQYF.

This chain links TRBV28 with TRBJ2-7; 7 bases match TRBD1. There are 12 residues in the CDR3. Germline-derived CDR1 and CDR2 are MDHEN and SYDVKM. With 10 bases clipped from V and 2 bases from J, the junction kept 5 bases outside the gene matches. CDR3 DNA sequence: TGTGCCACCTTGGGACAGACCTACGAGCAGTACTTC. This sequence encodes CATLGQTYEQYF.

This clone was seen a few times. J is TRBJ1-1 and V is TRBV28; weak D call: TRBD1 (5 bases). The CDR3 contains 13 residues. The germline V and J ends were trimmed by 7 bases and 5 bases, with 14 bases remaining between them. Germline lookup yields CDR1 MDHEN and CDR2 SYDVKM. The CDR3 reads CASTPQGNTEAFF. The CDR3 DNA is TGTGCCAGCACCCCCCAGGGAAATACTGAAGCTTTCTTT.

The chain is built from TRBV11-2 and TRBJ1-2, with 7 bases aligning to TRBD1. This CDR3 has 15 amino acids. Germline V gene data show CDR1 as SGHAT and CDR2 as FQNNGV. J gave up 1 base and V 5 bases, and 7 bases lay outside the gene matches. The CDR3 sequence is CASSPRQGLNYGYTF. DNA for the CDR3: TGTGCCAGCAGCCCGAGACAGGGACTTAACTATGGCTACACCTTC.

This chain uses TRBV10-1 with TRBJ1-1, with D tentatively TRBD1 (6 bases). The CDR3 is made up of 13 amino acids. CDR1 and CDR2 from the germline V gene are WNHNN and SYGVQD (reference sequence). Trimming took 9 bases from V and 0 from J, leaving 11 bases between them. The CDR3 here is CASNRDMNTEAFF. The CDR3, as DNA: TGCGCCAGTAACCGGGACATGAACACTGAAGCTTTCTTT.

The chain is built from TRBV18 and TRBJ2-1, with 7 bases fitting TRBD2. The CDR3 sequence is 15 residues long. V dropped 3 bases and J dropped 4; count of bases not matched to a gene: 6. Germline CDR1 reads KGHSH; CDR2 reads LQKENI. The CDR3 is CASSPTSTLYNEQFF. The CDR3 bases are TGTGCCAGCTCACCGACTAGCACACTTTACAATGAGCAGTTCTTC.

This sequence joins TRBV3-1 (or the pseudogene TRBV3-2) and TRBJ1-4, with a tentative D call TRBD1 (6 bases). This CDR3 region has 16 residues. Trimming took off 4 bases at V and 0 bases at J, with 12 bases between the two ends. Germline lookup yields CDR1 LGHDT and CDR2 YNNKEL (reference sequence). The CDR3, as DNA: TGTGCCAGCAGCCCACGGACAGTTGCAACTAATGAAAAACTGTTTTTT. It yields the protein CASSPRTVATNEKLFF.

Turning to this clone: The same CDR3 can be traced to other DNA sequences in this sample. DNA for the CDR3: TGTGCCAGCAGGAGGGGGTACGAGCAGTACTTC. Translating it yields CASRRGYEQYF. This chain uses TRBV27 with TRBJ2-7; tentatively, D is TRBD1 (6 bases). This CDR3 is built from 11 residues. V dropped 6 bases and J dropped 4 bases, with 7 bases sitting between them. CDR1 MNHEY and CDR2 SMNVEV come from the germline V gene (reference sequence).

The CDR3, as DNA: TGCGCCAGCAGCCAAGACGGTGGTCTAGCGGGGGTTTTGCCCTACAATGAGCAGTTCTTC. As protein: CASSQDGGLAGVLPYNEQFF. The rearrangement joins TRBV4-3 to TRBJ2-1; 10 bases are shared with TRBD2. The germline V gene encodes CDR1 LGHNA and CDR2 YSLEER. This CDR3 is 20 amino acids long. The junction had 13 bases not matched to a gene; V was cut back by 0 bases and J by 2 bases.

This clone was observed a single time. The chain uses TRBV2 and TRBJ2-7, with D unclear. The CDR3 length is 13 residues. The germline CDR1 and CDR2 sequences are SNHLY and FYNNEI. V was trimmed by 3 bases and J by 0 bases, leaving 6 bases between them. CDR3 coding DNA: TGTGCCAGCAGTGACCTTCCCTCCTACGAGCAGTACTTC. This gives the protein CASSDLPSYEQYF. The full variable domain, in which reference TRBV2 and TRBJ2-7 provide the parts outside the CDR3, is EPEVTQTPSHQVTQMGQEVILRCVPISNHLYFYWYRQILGQKVEFLVSFYNNEISEKSEIFDDQFSVERPDGSNFTLKIRSTKLEDSAMYFCASSDLPSYEQYFGPGTRLTVT.

This clone appeared many times. The genes are TRBV6-5 and TRBJ2-7; 7 bases map to TRBD1. The CDR3 is 14 residues long. Germline V gene data show CDR1 as MNHEY and CDR2 as SVGAGI. V shed 6 bases, J shed 3 bases, and the junction held 8 bases outside the gene matches. CDR3 in amino acids: CASSKNRDSYEQYF. The CDR3, as DNA: TGTGCCAGCAGCAAAAACCGGGACAGCTACGAGCAGTACTTC.

The V and J genes are TRBV4-2 and TRBJ2-1, with 12 bases matching TRBD2. V shed 5 bases, J shed 0 bases, and the junction held 5 bases outside the gene matches. There are 17 residues in the CDR3. Looked up from germline, CDR1 is LGHNA and CDR2 is YNFKEQ. The CDR3 protein is CASSKRLAGASYNEQFF. CDR3 DNA sequence: TGTGCCAGCAGCAAAAGACTAGCGGGGGCCTCCTACAATGAGCAGTTCTTC.